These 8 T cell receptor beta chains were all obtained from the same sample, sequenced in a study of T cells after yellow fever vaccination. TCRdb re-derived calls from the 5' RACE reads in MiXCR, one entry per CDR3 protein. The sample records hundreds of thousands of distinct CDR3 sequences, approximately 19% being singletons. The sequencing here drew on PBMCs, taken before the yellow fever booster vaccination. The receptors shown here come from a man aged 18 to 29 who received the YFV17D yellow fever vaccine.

In DNA form, the CDR3 reads TGTGCCAGCAGTGGGTGGGGCGGCACAGATACGCAGTATTTT. Translated, it gives CASSGWGGTDTQYF. This chain links TRBV6-5 with TRBJ2-3; a possible D gene is TRBD1 (5 bases). The V and J ends lost 5 bases and 1 base respectively, with 10 bases between them. Germline CDR1 MNHEY, CDR2 SVGAGI. This CDR3 is 14 amino acids long.

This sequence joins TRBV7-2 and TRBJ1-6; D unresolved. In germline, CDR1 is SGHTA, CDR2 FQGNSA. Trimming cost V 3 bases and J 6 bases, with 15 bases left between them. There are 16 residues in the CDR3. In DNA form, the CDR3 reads TGTGCCAGCAGCTTGCGGCAGGCATTCGCTAATTCACCCCTCCACTTT. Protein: CASSLRQAFANSPLHF.

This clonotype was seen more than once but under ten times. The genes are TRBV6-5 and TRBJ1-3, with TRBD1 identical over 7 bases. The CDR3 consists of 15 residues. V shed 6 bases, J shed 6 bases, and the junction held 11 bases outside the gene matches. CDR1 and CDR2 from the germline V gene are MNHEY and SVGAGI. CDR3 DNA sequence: TGTGCCAGCAGCAAAAGGGGACAGAGCGCAAACACCATATATTTT. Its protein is CASSKRGQSANTIYF.

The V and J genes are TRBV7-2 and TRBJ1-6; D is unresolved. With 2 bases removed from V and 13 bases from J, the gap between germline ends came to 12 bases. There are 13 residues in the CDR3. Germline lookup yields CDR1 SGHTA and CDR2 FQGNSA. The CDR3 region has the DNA TGTGCCAGCAGCTTATCTGGCGGGATTCCCCTCCACTTT. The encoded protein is CASSLSGGIPLHF.

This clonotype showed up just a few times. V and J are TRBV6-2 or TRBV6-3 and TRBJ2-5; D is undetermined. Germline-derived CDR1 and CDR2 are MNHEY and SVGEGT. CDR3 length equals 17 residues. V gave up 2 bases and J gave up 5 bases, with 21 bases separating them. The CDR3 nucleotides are TGTGCCAGCAGTTACCTGGTGGAAAGGGTCTTGGGCGAGACCCAGTACTTC. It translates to CASSYLVERVLGETQYF.

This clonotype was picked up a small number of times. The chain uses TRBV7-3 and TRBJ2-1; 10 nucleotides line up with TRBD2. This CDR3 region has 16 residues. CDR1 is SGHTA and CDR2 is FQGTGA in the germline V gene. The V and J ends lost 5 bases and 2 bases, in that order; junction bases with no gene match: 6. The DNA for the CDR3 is TGTGCCAGCAGCGCCCGGGGACTAGCGCCCTACAATGAGCAGTTCTTC. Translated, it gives CASSARGLAPYNEQFF.

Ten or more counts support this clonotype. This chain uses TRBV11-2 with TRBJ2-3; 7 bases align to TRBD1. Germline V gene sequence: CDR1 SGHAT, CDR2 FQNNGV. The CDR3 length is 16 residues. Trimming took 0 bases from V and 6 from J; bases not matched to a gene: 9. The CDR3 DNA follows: TGTGCCAGCAGCTTAGAAGGGGGCCTCAAGGTGGATACGCAGTATTTT. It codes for CASSLEGGLKVDTQYF.

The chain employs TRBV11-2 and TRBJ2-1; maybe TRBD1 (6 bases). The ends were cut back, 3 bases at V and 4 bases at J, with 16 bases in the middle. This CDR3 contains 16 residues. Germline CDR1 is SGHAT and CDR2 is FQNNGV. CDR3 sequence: CASSLVTGGGYNEQFF. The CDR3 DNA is TGTGCCAGCAGCTTGGTGACAGGTGGAGGATACAATGAGCAGTTCTTC.